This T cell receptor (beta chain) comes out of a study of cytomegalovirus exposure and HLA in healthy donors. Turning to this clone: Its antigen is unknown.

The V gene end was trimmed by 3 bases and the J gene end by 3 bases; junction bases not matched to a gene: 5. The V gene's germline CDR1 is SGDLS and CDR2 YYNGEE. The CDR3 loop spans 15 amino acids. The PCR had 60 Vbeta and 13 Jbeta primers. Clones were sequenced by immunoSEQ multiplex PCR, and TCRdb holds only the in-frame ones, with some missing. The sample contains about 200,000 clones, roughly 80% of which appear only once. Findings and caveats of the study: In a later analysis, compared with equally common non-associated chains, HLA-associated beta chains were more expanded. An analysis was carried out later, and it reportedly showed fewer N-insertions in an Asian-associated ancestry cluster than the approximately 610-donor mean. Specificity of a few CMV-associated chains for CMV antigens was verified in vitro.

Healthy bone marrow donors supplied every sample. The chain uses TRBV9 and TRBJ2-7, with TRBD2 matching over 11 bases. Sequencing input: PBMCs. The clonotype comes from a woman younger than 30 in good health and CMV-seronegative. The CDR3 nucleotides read TGTGCCAGCAGCGGAACCGGGACTAGCGGCTACGAGCAGTACTTC. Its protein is CASSGTGTSGYEQYF.